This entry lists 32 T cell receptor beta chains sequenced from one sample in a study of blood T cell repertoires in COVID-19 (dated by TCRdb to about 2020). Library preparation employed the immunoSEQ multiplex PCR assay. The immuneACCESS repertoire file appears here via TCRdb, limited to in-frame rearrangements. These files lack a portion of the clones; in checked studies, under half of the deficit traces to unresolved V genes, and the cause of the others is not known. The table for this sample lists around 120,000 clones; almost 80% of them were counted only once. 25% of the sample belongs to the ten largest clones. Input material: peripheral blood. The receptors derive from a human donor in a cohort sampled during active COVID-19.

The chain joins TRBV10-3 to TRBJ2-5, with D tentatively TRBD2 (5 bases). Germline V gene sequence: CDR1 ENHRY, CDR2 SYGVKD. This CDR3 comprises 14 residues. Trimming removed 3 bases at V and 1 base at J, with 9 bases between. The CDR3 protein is CAISEGSSQETQYF. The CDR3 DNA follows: TGTGCCATCAGTGAAGGGAGCTCCCAAGAGACCCAGTACTTC.

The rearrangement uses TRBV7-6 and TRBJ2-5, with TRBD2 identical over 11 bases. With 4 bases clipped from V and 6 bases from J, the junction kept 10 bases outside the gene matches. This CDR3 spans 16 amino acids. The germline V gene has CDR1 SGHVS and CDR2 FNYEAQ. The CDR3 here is CASSSPLLAGGKTQYF. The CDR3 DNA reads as TGTGCCAGCAGCTCGCCTCTCCTAGCGGGAGGCAAGACCCAGTACTTC.

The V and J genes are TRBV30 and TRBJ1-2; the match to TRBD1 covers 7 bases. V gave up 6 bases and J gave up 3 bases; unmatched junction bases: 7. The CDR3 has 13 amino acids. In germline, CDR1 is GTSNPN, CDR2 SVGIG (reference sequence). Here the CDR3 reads CACFFQGDYGYTF. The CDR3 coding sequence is TGTGCCTGTTTCTTTCAGGGGGACTATGGCTACACCTTC.

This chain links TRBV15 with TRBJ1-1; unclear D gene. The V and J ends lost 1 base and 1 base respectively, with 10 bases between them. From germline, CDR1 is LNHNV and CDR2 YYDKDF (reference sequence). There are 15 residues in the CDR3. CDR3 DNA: TGTGCCACCAGCAGAGTTGTAACGGGGAACACTGAAGCTTTCTTT. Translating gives CATSRVVTGNTEAFF.

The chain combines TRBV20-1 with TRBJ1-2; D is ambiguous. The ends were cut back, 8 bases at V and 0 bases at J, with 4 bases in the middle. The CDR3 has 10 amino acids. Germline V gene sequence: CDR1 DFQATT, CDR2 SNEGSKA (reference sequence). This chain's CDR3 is CSPANYGYTF. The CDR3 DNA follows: TGCAGTCCGGCTAACTATGGCTACACCTTC.

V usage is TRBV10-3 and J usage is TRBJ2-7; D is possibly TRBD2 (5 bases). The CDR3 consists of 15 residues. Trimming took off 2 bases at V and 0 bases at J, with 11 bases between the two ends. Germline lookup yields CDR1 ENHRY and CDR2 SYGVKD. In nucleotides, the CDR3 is TGTGCCATCAGTGAGGGAGGACCGAACTCCTACGAGCAGTACTTC. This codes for CAISEGGPNSYEQYF.

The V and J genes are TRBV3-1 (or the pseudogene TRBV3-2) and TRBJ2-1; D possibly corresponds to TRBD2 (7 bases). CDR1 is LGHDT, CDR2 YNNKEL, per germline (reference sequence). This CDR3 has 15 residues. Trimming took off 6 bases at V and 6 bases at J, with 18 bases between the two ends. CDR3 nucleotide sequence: TGTGCCAGCAGTCTAGGGTCGGGGGGCGTCAATGAGCAGTTCTTC. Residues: CASSLGSGGVNEQFF.

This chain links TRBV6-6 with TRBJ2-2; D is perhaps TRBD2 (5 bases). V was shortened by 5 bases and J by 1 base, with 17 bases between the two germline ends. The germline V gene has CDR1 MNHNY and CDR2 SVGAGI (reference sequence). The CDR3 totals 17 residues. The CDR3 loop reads CASSPPQPSGNTGELFF. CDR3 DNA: TGTGCCAGCAGTCCTCCCCAACCGAGCGGGAACACCGGGGAGCTGTTTTTT.

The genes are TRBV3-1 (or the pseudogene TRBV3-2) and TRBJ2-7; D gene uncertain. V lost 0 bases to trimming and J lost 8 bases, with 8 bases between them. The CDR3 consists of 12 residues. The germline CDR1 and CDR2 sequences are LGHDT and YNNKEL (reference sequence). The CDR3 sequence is CASSQDRGQQYF. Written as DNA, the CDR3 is TGTGCCAGCAGCCAAGATAGAGGCCAGCAGTACTTC.

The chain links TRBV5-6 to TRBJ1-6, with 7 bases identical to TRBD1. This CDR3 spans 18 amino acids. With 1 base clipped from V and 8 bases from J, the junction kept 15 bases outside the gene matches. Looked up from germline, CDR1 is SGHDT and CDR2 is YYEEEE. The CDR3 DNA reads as TGTGCCAGCAGCTTGATTGACAGGGATCGGGGAGGATATTCACCCCTCCACTTT. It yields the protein CASSLIDRDRGGYSPLHF.

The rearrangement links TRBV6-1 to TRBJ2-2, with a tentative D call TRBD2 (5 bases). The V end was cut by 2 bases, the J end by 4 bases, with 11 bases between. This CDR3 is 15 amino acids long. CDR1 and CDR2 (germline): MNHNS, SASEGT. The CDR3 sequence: CASSERRVSTGELFF. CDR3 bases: TGTGCCAGCAGTGAACGGCGGGTATCCACCGGGGAGCTGTTTTTT.

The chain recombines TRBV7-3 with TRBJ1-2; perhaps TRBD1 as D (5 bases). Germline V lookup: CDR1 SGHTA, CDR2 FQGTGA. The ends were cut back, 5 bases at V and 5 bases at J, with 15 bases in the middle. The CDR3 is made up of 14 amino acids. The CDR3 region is CASSLDGGLYGYTF. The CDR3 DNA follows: TGTGCCAGCAGCCTAGACGGGGGACTTTATGGCTACACCTTC.

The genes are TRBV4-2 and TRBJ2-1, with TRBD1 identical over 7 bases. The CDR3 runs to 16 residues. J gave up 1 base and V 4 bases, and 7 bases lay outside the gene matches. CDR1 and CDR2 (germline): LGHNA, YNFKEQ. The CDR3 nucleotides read TGTGCCAGCAGCCGGCCCGGGACAGCATCCTACAATGAGCAGTTCTTC. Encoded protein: CASSRPGTASYNEQFF.

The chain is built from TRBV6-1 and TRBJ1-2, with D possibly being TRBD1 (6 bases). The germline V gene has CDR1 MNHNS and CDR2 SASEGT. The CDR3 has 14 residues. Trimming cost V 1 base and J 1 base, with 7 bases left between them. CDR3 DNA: TGTGCCAGCAGTGAAGACAGGGATAACTATGGCTACACCTTC. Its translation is CASSEDRDNYGYTF.

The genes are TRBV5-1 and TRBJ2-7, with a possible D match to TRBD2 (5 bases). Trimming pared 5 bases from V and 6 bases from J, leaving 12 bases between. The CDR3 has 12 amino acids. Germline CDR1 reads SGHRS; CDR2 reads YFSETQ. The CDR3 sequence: CASSPGFLEQYF. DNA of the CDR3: TGCGCCAGCAGTCCGGGATTTCTCGAGCAGTACTTC.

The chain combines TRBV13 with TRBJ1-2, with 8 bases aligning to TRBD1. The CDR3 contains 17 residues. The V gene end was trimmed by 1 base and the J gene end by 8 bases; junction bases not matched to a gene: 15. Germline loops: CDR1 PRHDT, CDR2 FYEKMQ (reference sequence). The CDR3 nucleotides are TGTGCCAGCAGCTTAGAGGACGGGACAGGCCTAGTACGAGGCTACACCTTC. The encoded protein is CASSLEDGTGLVRGYTF.

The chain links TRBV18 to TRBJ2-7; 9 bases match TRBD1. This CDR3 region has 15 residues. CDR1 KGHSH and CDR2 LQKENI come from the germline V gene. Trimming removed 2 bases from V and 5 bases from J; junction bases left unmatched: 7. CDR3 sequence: CASSPKPGQGDEQYF. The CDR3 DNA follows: TGTGCCAGCTCACCAAAACCGGGACAGGGCGACGAGCAGTACTTC.

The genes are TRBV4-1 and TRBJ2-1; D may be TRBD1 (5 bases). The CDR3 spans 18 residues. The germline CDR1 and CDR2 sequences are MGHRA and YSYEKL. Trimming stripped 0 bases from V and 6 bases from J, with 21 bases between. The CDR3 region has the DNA TGCGCCAGCAGCCAAGATTCTTTTCGGCAGGGCTTCGGCAATGAGCAGTTCTTC. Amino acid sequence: CASSQDSFRQGFGNEQFF.

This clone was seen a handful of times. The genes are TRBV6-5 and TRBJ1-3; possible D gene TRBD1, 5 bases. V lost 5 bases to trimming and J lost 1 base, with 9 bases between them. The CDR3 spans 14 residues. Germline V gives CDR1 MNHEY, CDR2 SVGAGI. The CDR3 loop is CASSPTESGNTIYF. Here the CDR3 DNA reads TGTGCCAGCAGTCCGACAGAATCTGGAAACACCATATATTTT.

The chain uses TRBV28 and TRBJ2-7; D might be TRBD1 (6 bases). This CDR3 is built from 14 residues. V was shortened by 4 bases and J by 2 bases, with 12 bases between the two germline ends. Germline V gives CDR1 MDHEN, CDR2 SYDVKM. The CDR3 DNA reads TGTGCCAGCAGTTCCAGGGACACCGCCTACGAGCAGTACTTC. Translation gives CASSSRDTAYEQYF.

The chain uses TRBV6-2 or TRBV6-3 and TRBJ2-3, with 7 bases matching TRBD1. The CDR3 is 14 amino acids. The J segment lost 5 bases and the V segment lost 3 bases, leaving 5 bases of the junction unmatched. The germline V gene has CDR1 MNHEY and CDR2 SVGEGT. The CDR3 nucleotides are TGTGCCAGCAGTTATACCGCAGGGGGAGATACGCAGTATTTT. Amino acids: CASSYTAGGDTQYF.

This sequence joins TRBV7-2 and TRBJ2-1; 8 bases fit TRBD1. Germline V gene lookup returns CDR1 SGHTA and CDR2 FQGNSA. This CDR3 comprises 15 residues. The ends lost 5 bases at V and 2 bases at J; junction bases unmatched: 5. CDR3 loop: CASSMTGATYNEQFF. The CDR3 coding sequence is TGTGCCAGCAGCATGACAGGGGCTACCTACAATGAGCAGTTCTTC.

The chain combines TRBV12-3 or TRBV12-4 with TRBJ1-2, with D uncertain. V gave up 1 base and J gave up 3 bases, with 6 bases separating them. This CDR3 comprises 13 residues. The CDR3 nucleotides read TGTGCCAGCAGTTTAGACGGGGACTATGGCTACACCTTC. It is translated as CASSLDGDYGYTF.

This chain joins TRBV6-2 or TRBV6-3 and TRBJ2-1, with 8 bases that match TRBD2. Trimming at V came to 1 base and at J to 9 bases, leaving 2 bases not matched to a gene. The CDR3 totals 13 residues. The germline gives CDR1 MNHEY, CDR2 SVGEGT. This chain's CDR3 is CASSYYAGGEQFF. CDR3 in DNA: TGTGCCAGCAGTTACTACGCGGGAGGTGAGCAGTTCTTC.

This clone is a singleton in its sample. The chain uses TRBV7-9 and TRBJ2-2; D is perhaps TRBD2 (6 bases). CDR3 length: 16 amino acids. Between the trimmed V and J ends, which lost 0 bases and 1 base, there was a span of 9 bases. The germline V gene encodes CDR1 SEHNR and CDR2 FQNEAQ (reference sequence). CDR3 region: CASSLAGTLNTGELFF. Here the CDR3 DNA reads TGTGCCAGCAGCTTAGCTGGGACTTTGAACACCGGGGAGCTGTTTTTT.

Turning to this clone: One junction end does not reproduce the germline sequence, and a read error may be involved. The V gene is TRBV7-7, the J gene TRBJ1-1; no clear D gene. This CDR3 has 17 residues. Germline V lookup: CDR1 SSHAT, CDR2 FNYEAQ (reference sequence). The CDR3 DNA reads TGTGCTAGCATAACTAAGTGTAGACCACCTATGAACACTGAAGCTTTCTTT. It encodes CASITKCRPPMNTEAFF.

Here the CDR3 DNA reads TGTGCCAGCTCACCAGCAGGGGTCGAAGCTTTCTTT. It specifies CASSPAGVEAFF. This chain joins TRBV18 and TRBJ1-1; D perhaps matches TRBD1 (6 bases). The CDR3 has 12 residues. V was shortened by 2 bases and J by 8 bases, with 9 bases between the two germline ends. Germline loops: CDR1 KGHSH, CDR2 LQKENI.

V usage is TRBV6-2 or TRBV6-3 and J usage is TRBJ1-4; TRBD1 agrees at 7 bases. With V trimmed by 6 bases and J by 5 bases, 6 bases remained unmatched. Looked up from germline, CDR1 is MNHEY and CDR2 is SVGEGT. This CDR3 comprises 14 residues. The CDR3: CASSIRQGNEKLFF. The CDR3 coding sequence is TGTGCCAGCAGCATTCGACAGGGCAATGAAAAACTGTTTTTT.

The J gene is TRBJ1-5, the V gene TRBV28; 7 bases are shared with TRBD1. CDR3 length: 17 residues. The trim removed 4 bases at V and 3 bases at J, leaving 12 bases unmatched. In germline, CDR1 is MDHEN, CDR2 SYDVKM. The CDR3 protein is CASSSGSGTDFNQPQHF. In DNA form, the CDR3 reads TGTGCCAGCAGTTCTGGATCCGGGACAGACTTCAATCAGCCCCAGCATTTT.

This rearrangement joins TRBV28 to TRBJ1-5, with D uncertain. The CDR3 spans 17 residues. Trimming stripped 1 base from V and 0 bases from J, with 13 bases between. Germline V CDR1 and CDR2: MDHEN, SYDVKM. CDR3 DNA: TGTGCCAGCAGTTTATTGCGGGTAGAGGTTAGCAATCAGCCCCAGCATTTT. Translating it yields CASSLLRVEVSNQPQHF. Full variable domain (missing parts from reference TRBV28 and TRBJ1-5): DVKVTQSSRYLVKRTGEKVFLECVQDMDHENMFWYRQDPGLGLRLIYFSYDVKMKEKGDIPEGYSVSREKKERFSLILESASTNQTSMYLCASSLLRVEVSNQPQHFGDGTRLSIL.

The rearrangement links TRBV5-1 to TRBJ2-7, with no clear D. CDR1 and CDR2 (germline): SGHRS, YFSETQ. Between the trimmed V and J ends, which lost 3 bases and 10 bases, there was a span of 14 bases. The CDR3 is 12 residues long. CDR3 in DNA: TGCGCCAGCAGCTCTGCCATCGGTGAACAGTACTTC. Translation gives CASSSAIGEQYF.

CDR3 amino acids: CASSARDRGGYTF. Written as DNA, the CDR3 is TGTGCCAGCAGTGCCCGGGACAGGGGTGGCTACACCTTC. The rearrangement links TRBV12-3 or TRBV12-4 to TRBJ1-2, with 10 bases identical to TRBD1. The CDR3 totals 13 residues. V lost 5 bases, J lost 7 bases, and 4 bases stayed unmatched.